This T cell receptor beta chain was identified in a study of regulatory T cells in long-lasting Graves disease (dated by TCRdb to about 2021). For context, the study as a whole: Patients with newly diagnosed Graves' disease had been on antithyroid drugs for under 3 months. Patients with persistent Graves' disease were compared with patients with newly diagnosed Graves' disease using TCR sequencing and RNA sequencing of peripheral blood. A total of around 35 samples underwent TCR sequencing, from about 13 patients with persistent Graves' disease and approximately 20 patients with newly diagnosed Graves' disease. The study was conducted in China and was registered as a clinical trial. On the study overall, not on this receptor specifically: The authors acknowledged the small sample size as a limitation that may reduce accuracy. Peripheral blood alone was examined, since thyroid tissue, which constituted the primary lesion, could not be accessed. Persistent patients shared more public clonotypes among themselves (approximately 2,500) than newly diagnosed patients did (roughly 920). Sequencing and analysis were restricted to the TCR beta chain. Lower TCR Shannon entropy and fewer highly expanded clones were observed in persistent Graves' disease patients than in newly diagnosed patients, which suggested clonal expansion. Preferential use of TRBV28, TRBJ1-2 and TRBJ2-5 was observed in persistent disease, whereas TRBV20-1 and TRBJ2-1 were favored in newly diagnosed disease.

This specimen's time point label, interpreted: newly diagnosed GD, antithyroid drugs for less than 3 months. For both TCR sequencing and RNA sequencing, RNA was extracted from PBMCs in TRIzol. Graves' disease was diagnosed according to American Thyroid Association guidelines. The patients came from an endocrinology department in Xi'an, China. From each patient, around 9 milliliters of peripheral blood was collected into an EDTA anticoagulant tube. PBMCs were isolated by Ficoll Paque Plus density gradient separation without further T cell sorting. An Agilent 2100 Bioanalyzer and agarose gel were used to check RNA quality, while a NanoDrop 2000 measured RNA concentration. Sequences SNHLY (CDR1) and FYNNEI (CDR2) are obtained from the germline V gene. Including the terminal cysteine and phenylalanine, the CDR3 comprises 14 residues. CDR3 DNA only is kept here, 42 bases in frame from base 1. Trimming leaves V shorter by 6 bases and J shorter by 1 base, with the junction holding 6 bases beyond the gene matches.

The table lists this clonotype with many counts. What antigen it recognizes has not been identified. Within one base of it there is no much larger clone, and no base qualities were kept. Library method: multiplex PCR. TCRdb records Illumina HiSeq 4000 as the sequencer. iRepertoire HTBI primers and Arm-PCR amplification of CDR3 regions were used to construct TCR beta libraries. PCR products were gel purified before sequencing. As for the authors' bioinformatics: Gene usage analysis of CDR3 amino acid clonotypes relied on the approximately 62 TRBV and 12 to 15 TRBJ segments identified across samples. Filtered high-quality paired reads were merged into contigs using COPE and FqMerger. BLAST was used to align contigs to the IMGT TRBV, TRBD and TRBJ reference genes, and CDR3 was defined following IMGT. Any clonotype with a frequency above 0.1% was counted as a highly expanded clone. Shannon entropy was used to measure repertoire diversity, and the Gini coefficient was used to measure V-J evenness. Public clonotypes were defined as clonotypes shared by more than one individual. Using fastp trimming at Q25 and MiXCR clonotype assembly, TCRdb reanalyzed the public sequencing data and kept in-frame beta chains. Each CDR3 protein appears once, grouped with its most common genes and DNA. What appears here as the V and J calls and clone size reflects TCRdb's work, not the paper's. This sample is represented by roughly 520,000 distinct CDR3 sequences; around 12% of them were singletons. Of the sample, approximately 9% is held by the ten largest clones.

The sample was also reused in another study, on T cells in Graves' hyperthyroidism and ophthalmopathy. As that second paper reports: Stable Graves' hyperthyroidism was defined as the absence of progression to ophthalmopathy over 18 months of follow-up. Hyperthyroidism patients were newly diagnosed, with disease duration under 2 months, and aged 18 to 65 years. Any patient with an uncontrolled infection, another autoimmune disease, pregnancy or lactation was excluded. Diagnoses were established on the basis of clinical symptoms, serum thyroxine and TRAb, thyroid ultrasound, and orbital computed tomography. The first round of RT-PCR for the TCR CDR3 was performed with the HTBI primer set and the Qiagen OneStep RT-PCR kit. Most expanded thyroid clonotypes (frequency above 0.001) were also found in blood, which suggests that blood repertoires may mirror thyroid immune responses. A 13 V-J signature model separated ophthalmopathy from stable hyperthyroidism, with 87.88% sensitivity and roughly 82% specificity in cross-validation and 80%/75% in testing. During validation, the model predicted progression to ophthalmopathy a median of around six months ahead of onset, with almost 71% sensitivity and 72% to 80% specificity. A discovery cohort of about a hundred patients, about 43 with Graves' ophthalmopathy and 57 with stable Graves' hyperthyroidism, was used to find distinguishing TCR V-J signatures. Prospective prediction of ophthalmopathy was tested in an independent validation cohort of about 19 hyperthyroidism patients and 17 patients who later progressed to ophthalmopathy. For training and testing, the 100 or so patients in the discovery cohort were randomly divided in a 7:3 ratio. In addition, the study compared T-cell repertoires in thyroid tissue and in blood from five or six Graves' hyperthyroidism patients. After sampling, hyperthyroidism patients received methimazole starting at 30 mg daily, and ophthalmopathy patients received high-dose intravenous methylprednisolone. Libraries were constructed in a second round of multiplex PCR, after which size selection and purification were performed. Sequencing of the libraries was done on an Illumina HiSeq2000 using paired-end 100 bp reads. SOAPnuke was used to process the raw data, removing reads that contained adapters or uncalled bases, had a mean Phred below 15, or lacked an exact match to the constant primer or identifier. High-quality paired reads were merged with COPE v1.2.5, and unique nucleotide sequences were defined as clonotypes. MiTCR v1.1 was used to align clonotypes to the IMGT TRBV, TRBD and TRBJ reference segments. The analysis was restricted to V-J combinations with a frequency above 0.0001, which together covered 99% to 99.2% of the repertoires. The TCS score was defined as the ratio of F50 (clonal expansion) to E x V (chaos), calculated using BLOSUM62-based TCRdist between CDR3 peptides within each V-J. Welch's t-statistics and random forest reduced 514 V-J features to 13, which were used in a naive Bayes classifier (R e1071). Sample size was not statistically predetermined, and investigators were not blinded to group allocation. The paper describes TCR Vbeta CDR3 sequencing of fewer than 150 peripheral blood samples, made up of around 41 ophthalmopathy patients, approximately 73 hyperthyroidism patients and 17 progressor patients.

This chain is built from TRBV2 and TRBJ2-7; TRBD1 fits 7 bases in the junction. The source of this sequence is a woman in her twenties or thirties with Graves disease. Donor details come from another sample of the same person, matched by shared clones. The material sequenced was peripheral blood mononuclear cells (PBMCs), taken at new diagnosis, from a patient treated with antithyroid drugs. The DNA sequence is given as TGTGCCAGCAGATACAGGGGCGGATCCTACGAGCAGTACTTC. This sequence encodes CASRYRGGSYEQYF.